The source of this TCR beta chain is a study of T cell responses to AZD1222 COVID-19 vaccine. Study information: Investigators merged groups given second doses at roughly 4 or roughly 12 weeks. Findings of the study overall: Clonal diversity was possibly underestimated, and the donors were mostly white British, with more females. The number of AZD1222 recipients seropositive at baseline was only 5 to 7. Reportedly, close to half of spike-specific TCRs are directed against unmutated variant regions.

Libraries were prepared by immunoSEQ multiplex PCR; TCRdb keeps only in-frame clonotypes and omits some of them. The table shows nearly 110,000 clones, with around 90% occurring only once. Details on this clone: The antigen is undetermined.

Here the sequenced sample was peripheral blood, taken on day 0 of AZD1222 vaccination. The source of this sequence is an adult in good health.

CDR3 region: CASSFGQGALEAKNIQYF. CDR3 in DNA: TGTGCCAGCAGCTTCGGACAGGGGGCCTTGGAAGCCAAAAACATTCAGTACTTC. The genes are TRBV7-3 and TRBJ2-4, with 11 bases matching TRBD1. V was pared by 3 bases and J by 0 bases, with 7 bases of the junction left unmatched. This CDR3 region has 18 residues. Germline CDR1 is SGHTA and CDR2 is FQGTGA.